One sample yielded the 10 T cell receptor beta chains listed below, sequenced in a study of CD8+CD57+ T cells in acquired aplastic anemia. TCR beta VDJ and CDR3 profiling used genomic DNA as template. TCRdb recomputed calls from the reads with MiXCR, one row per CDR3 protein. Among a few hundred thousand distinct CDR3 sequences, roughly 34% were seen once, and the ten largest hold around 0.82%. Sequencing involved patients with CD8+CD57+ cell expansion previously shown by flow cytometry. The material sequenced was sorted CD4+, CD8+, or CD8+CD57+ T cells (not recorded which) from PBMCs. All receptors come from a human donor with aplastic anemia.

This clonotype has just a few counts. The chain employs TRBV4-3 and TRBJ1-6; D is perhaps TRBD1 (5 bases). The germline V gene encodes CDR1 LGHNA and CDR2 YSLEER. The CDR3 is 15 residues long. V was clipped by 0 bases and J by 6 bases, with 9 bases between them. The CDR3 DNA sequence: TGCGCCAGCAGCCAAGATTCAGGGAGTAATTCACCCCTCCACTTT. Protein product: CASSQDSGSNSPLHF.

The chain uses TRBV12-3 or TRBV12-4 and TRBJ1-6; 7 bases match TRBD1. This CDR3 has 16 amino acids. Germline trimming cut 6 bases from V and 10 bases from J; bases unmatched to any gene: 15. The DNA for the CDR3 is TGTGCCAGCAGGGGGGCCGGTAGGGGGCAATCCTCACCCCTCCACTTT. Its translation is CASRGAGRGQSSPLHF.

This clonotype has more than one count but fewer than ten. This chain uses TRBV6-2 or TRBV6-3 with TRBJ1-5; tentatively, D is TRBD1 (5 bases). Looked up from germline, CDR1 is MNHEY and CDR2 is SVGEGT. The CDR3 extends over 13 amino acids. V shed 4 bases and J shed 6 bases, with 10 bases lying between them. The CDR3, as DNA: TGTGCCAGCAGTTTGGGGGAGAGTCAGCCCCAGCATTTT. Residues: CASSLGESQPQHF.

A word on this clonotype: With a much larger clone just one base away, this may be a read error. The conserved final phenylalanine or tryptophan is absent from the CDR3, which likely points to a read error. The rearrangement joins TRBV7-2 to TRBJ1-2, with D perhaps TRBD1 (6 bases). The V and J ends lost 1 base and 4 bases respectively, with 10 bases between them. The CDR3 loop spans 14 amino acids. Germline CDR1 SGHTA, CDR2 FQGNSA. The CDR3 reads CASSLGTDFYGYTS. The DNA for the CDR3 is TGTGCCAGCAGCTTAGGGACAGACTTCTATGGCTACACCTCC.

This clonotype was recorded many times. CDR3 sequence: CATSRDRPNSYEQYF. The CDR3 nucleotides read TGTGCCACCAGCAGAGACCGTCCTAACTCCTACGAGCAGTACTTC. The rearrangement joins TRBV15 to TRBJ2-7; D not certain. The CDR3 runs to 15 residues. The V end lost 0 bases, the J end lost 0 bases, and 9 bases lay between the germline ends. Germline-derived CDR1 and CDR2 are LNHNV and YYDKDF (reference sequence).

This clonotype was seen ten or more times. The genes are TRBV11-2 and TRBJ1-1; D is possibly TRBD1 (5 bases). Germline CDR1 reads SGHAT; CDR2 reads FQNNGV. V was clipped by 5 bases and J by 5 bases, with 15 bases between them. This CDR3 is built from 14 residues. Here the CDR3 reads CASSTWRGGTEAFF. The CDR3 bases are TGTGCCAGCAGCACCTGGAGGGGCGGGACTGAAGCTTTCTTT.

As to this clonotype: This may come from a read error, since a much larger clone is one base off. This chain connects TRBV9 to TRBJ2-1; D is undetermined. From germline, CDR1 is SGDLS and CDR2 YYNGEE. The CDR3 is 13 amino acids. CDR3 in amino acids: CACSVGQYNEQFF. The CDR3 DNA reads TGTGCCTGCAGCGTAGGGCAGTACAATGAGCAGTTCTTC.

This clonotype has just a few counts. J is TRBJ1-4 and V is TRBV7-9; D is unresolved. The CDR3 is made up of 15 amino acids. The V and J ends lost 5 bases and 0 bases respectively, with 10 bases between them. Germline CDR1 SEHNR, CDR2 FQNEAQ (reference sequence). CDR3 residues: CASSRTSSTNEKLFF. The CDR3 nucleotides read TGTGCCAGCAGCCGGACTTCATCAACTAATGAAAAACTGTTTTTT.

Here the CDR3 DNA reads TGTGCCAGCAGCTTATCTGGGACTCATCGCTTCTACGAGCAGTACTTC. Translated: CASSLSGTHRFYEQYF. This sequence joins TRBV13 and TRBJ2-7; tentative D call: TRBD2 (6 bases). The V gene's germline CDR1 is PRHDT and CDR2 FYEKMQ (reference sequence). Trimming removed 2 bases at V and 3 bases at J, with 17 bases between. CDR3 length: 16 residues.

The sample holds many counts of this clonotype. This chain connects TRBV20-1 to TRBJ1-2; D might be TRBD1 (5 bases). With 3 bases removed from V and 5 bases from J, the gap between germline ends came to 19 bases. The V gene's germline CDR1 is DFQATT and CDR2 SNEGSKA (reference sequence). This CDR3 has 15 amino acids. In DNA, the CDR3 is TGCAGTGCTAGTGGGGCGGACAACCTATCGTATGGCTACACCTTC. This codes for CSASGADNLSYGYTF.